This TCR beta chain was captured by sequencing in a study of T-cell reconstitution after alpha-beta-depleted transplantation in children listed by TCRdb under 2016. The study in broad terms: T-cell immune reconstitution after TCRalphabeta/CD19-depleted allogeneic hematopoietic cell transplantation in children was quantitatively tracked in the study by means of TCR repertoire profiling.

The library was prepared using PCR. The reads were generated on an Illumina HiSeq 2500. TCR library preparation used molecular barcoding, with unique molecular identifiers applied to normalize quantification of the TCRbeta repertoire. TCRdb ran its own pipeline on the public reads, namely fastp trimming at Q25 and MiXCR clone calling, and kept in-frame beta chains. CDR3 protein sequences are deduplicated, and each keeps its most common genes and DNA. The sample data list hundreds of thousands of distinct CDR3 sequences, and 9.5% to 15% of these were observed just once. Around 5.6% of the sample comes from the top ten. Comments on this clonotype: Which antigen it targets is not known. No base quality information exists; no much larger clone differs at one position.

V is pared back by 0 bases and J by 6 bases, with 11 bases lying between the germline termini. The germline V gene specifies KGHSH as CDR1 and LQKENI as CDR2. The cysteine opens and the phenylalanine closes a CDR3 of 15 amino acids. CDR3 DNA is the only sequence kept; it has 45 bases, read in frame from the first base. This chain is built from TRBV18 and TRBJ1-4; the D segment cannot be called with confidence. The receptor was isolated from a human donor who donated a stem cell graft to a child with combined immunodeficiency. Sample: PBMCs from the stem cell graft donor, taken from the stem cell graft. The DNA reads as follows: TGTGCCAGCTCACCACCGGGCCACGATTATGAAAAACTGTTTTTT. It translates to CASSPPGHDYEKLFF.